One and the same sample provided the 31 T cell receptor beta chains below, sequenced in a study of T cells in Graves' hyperthyroidism and ophthalmopathy. Using RNA transcripts as the source, TCR beta CDR3 regions were amplified. The TCR CDR3 first-round RT-PCR relied on the HTBI primer set. A single record per CDR3 protein comes from TCRdb applying MiXCR to the multiplex PCR reads. The sample records about 840,000 distinct CDR3 sequences, 38% being singletons. Sequenced: blood. These receptors came from a man younger than 30 with Graves' hyperthyroidism.

This chain joins TRBV9 and TRBJ1-2, with TRBD1 matching over 7 bases. Trimming cost V 5 bases and J 4 bases; bases outside gene matches: 11. From germline, CDR1 is SGDLS and CDR2 YYNGEE. The CDR3 runs 15 residues. CDR3 in amino acids: CASSRTGEGVYGYTF. Written as DNA, the CDR3 is TGTGCCAGCAGTCGTACAGGGGAGGGCGTCTATGGCTACACCTTC.

This clonotype was detected only a few times. Mismatch with germline at one junction end may stem from a read error. This chain joins TRBV6-5 and TRBJ1-2; D possibly corresponds to TRBD1 (6 bases). CDR3 size: 14 residues. CDR1 is MNHEY and CDR2 is SVGAGI in the germline V gene. CDR3 DNA sequence: TGTGCCAGCAGTGACTCTAGGGGGGACTATGGCTACACCTTC. Translated: CASSDSRGDYGYTF.

The V call is TRBV5-1, the J call TRBJ1-1; the D gene is possibly TRBD1 (5 bases). Trimming stripped 4 bases from V and 5 bases from J, with 21 bases between. CDR1 is SGHRS and CDR2 is YFSETQ in the germline V gene. The length of the CDR3 is 16 residues. The chain's CDR3 is CASSQEKKFRETEAFF. For the CDR3, the DNA is TGCGCCAGCAGCCAAGAAAAGAAGTTCAGGGAGACTGAAGCTTTCTTT.

This clonotype has only a few counts. This chain joins TRBV6-5 and TRBJ2-2, with 9 positions matching TRBD2. CDR3 size: 15 residues. CDR1 MNHEY and CDR2 SVGAGI come from the germline V gene. After removal of 4 bases from V and 3 bases from J, the junction contained 3 bases not matched to a gene. CDR3 coding DNA: TGTGCCAGCAGTTCGGGACTAGCTCACACCGGGGAGCTGTTTTTT. Encoded protein: CASSSGLAHTGELFF.

As regards this clonotype: The junction departs from germline at one end; a sequencing error may be responsible. The rearrangement links TRBV20-1 to TRBJ1-5, with D perhaps TRBD1 (6 bases). The CDR3 spans 13 residues. Per germline, CDR1 DFQATT and CDR2 SNEGSKA (reference sequence). The CDR3 DNA reads as TGCAGTGCCCAAAGGGGGTACAATCAACCCCAGCATTTT. Amino acids: CSAQRGYNQPQHF.

This clonotype was observed many times. The rearrangement joins TRBV6-5 to TRBJ1-2, with a tentative D call TRBD1 (5 bases). Trimming took 6 bases from V and 8 from J, leaving 13 bases between them. CDR1 is MNHEY, CDR2 SVGAGI, per germline. This CDR3 contains 12 residues. The CDR3 nucleotides read TGTGCCAGCAGGACGGGACTCGAGGGCTACACCTTC. It specifies CASRTGLEGYTF.

CDR3 DNA sequence: TGTGCCAGCAGTCCCCTCGGGAGGTGGGGCCAGTACTTC. This sequence encodes CASSPLGRWGQYF. The chain uses TRBV5-4 and TRBJ2-7; 7 nucleotides agree with TRBD2. This CDR3 spans 13 amino acids. V gave up 5 bases and J gave up 10 bases; unmatched junction bases: 12. CDR1 is SGHNT and CDR2 is YYREEE in the germline V gene (reference sequence).

This clonotype was detected a few times. The chain links TRBV6-5 to TRBJ2-7; 8 bases map to TRBD2. This CDR3 spans 14 amino acids. V lost 4 bases and J lost 6; bases outside the gene matches: 8. Germline CDR1 and CDR2: MNHEY and SVGAGI. The CDR3 sequence: CASSFSGAGGEQYF. The DNA for the CDR3 is TGTGCCAGCAGTTTCTCCGGGGCGGGGGGCGAGCAGTACTTC.

This clonotype occurred many times. The chain links TRBV12-3 or TRBV12-4 to TRBJ2-5; 7 bases agree with TRBD2. CDR3 size: 13 residues. V lost 0 bases, J lost 5 bases, and 0 bases stayed unmatched. CDR3 sequence (DNA): TGTGCCAGCAGTTTAGCGGGGGGGGAGACCCAGTACTTC. Protein product: CASSLAGGETQYF.

This clonotype appeared a few times. The rearrangement uses TRBV19 and TRBJ2-7; 7 nucleotides agree with TRBD2. The junction had 8 bases not matched to a gene; V was cut back by 2 bases and J by 4 bases. The CDR3 extends over 15 amino acids. Looked up from germline, CDR1 is LNHDA and CDR2 is SQIVND (reference sequence). The CDR3 nucleotides read TGTGCCAGTAGTATAAACGGCGGGGGTGGATACGAGCAGTACTTC. Its protein product is CASSINGGGGYEQYF.

A few counts support this clonotype. The chain couples TRBV19 to TRBJ1-2; D might be TRBD1 (5 bases). The CDR3 has 16 residues. The germline V and J ends were trimmed by 5 bases and 2 bases, with 18 bases remaining between them. Per germline, CDR1 LNHDA and CDR2 SQIVND (reference sequence). The DNA for the CDR3 is TGTGCCAGTAGTGAACCCGGACGGGGCCCAAACTATGGCTACACCTTC. It yields the protein CASSEPGRGPNYGYTF.

The sample holds a few counts of this clonotype. The chain couples TRBV11-2 to TRBJ2-5, with 10 bases aligning to TRBD2. The CDR3 is made up of 15 amino acids. The trim removed 4 bases at V and 1 base at J, leaving 3 bases unmatched. Germline loops: CDR1 SGHAT, CDR2 FQNNGV. The CDR3 DNA is TGTGCCAGCAGCTACCAGCGGGGGGGCCAAGAGACCCAGTACTTC. It codes for CASSYQRGGQETQYF.

The chain has TRBV6-5 and TRBJ2-7; 7 bases agree with TRBD1. This CDR3 has 14 amino acids. Germline-derived CDR1 and CDR2 are MNHEY and SVGAGI. J lost 4 bases, V lost 5 bases, and 8 bases had no gene match. CDR3 DNA sequence: TGTGCCAGCAGTCCCCCGGGACAGCGATACGAGCAGTACTTC. Translating it yields CASSPPGQRYEQYF.

The rearrangement joins TRBV29-1 to TRBJ1-3; no reliable D call. Deletions cut 3 bases from V and 7 bases from J, with 7 bases between. The germline V gene encodes CDR1 SQVTM and CDR2 ANQGSEA. The CDR3 is made up of 11 amino acids. The CDR3 reads CSVDLRNTIYF. The CDR3 DNA reads as TGCAGCGTTGACCTCAGGAACACCATATATTTT.

The chain couples TRBV11-1 to TRBJ1-4; D not resolved. The CDR3 loop spans 17 amino acids. Germline V CDR1 and CDR2: SGHAT, FQDESV (reference sequence). Trimming took 1 base from V and 2 from J, leaving 14 bases between them. CDR3 nucleotide sequence: TGTGCCAGCAGCTTAGTTCATTTGGGGTTCACTAATGAAAAACTGTTTTTT. Translated, it gives CASSLVHLGFTNEKLFF.

As for this clonotype: A much larger clone is a single base away; this may be a read error. The CDR3 reads CSVEGATNEKLFF. CDR3 DNA sequence: TGCAGCGTTGAGGGGGCAACTAATGAAAAACTGTTTTTT. The V gene is TRBV29-1, the J gene TRBJ1-4; possible D gene TRBD1, 5 bases. Deletions cut 3 bases from V and 0 bases from J, with 5 bases between. The germline V gene has CDR1 SQVTM and CDR2 ANQGSEA. CDR3 length: 13 residues.

This clonotype was found a few times. The rearrangement joins TRBV24-1 to TRBJ2-2, with 10 bases identical to TRBD1. The CDR3 has 16 amino acids. Unmatched junction bases numbered 7, after V lost 4 bases and J lost 6 bases. Germline V CDR1 and CDR2: KGHDR, SFDVKD. The CDR3 is CATSEAPGQGSGELFF. In nucleotides, the CDR3 is TGTGCCACCAGTGAAGCACCGGGACAGGGGTCCGGGGAGCTGTTTTTT.

This clonotype was picked up many times. The rearrangement links TRBV24-1 to TRBJ1-1; D unresolved. V was pared by 5 bases and J by 2 bases, with 8 bases between. The CDR3 is 13 residues long. Germline-derived CDR1 and CDR2 are KGHDR and SFDVKD. The CDR3 DNA reads as TGTGCCACCAGTGTATCTTCTAACACTGAAGCTTTCTTT. This codes for CATSVSSNTEAFF.

This clonotype has ten or more counts. The chain carries TRBV29-1 and TRBJ2-5; 7 nucleotides agree with TRBD2. This CDR3 is built from 13 residues. Germline assignment: CDR1 SQVTM and CDR2 ANQGSEA. Trimming removed 4 bases from V and 5 bases from J; junction bases left unmatched: 7. CDR3 amino acids: CSVAAGSGETQYF. The CDR3 DNA reads TGCAGCGTTGCCGCCGGTAGCGGGGAGACCCAGTACTTC.

This clonotype was seen repeatedly, ten times or more. V is TRBV10-3 and J is TRBJ2-7, with TRBD1 identical over 8 bases. Per the germline V gene, CDR1 is ENHRY and CDR2 is SYGVKD. V trimming: 8 bases; J trimming: 4 bases; junction bases outside the gene matches: 7. This CDR3 spans 13 amino acids. Written as DNA, the CDR3 is TGTGCCATCCAGGACAGGGAAGGATACGAGCAGTACTTC. Translated, it gives CAIQDREGYEQYF.

The chain links TRBV7-9 to TRBJ1-1; 10 nucleotides line up with TRBD1. The V gene end was trimmed by 5 bases and the J gene end by 0 bases; junction bases not matched to a gene: 6. CDR3 length equals 16 residues. Germline assignment: CDR1 SEHNR and CDR2 FQNEAQ (reference sequence). The CDR3 bases are TGTGCCAGCAGCCGACAGGGGGCAAGGATGAACACTGAAGCTTTCTTT. Translation: CASSRQGARMNTEAFF.

The genes are TRBV7-2 and TRBJ1-6; D is possibly TRBD1 (6 bases). The CDR3 is 13 residues long. Trimming removed 5 bases at V and 9 bases at J, with 11 bases between. Germline CDR1 and CDR2: SGHTA and FQGNSA. The CDR3 DNA reads TGTGCCAGCAGCCAGACAGGTTTTTCACCCCTCCACTTT. This gives the protein CASSQTGFSPLHF.

There are a few counts of this clonotype. The chain combines TRBV20-1 with TRBJ2-5; TRBD2 aligns across 10 bases. V lost 5 bases to trimming and J lost 1 base; unmatched junction nucleotides: 7. The CDR3 consists of 15 residues. The germline gives CDR1 DFQATT, CDR2 SNEGSKA (reference sequence). The CDR3 coding sequence is TGCAGTGCTCGCTCTAGCGGGGGATTCCAAGAGACCCAGTACTTC. It yields the protein CSARSSGGFQETQYF.

V is TRBV7-9 and J is TRBJ2-2; 10 nucleotides align to TRBD2. CDR1 SEHNR and CDR2 FQNEAQ come from the germline V gene (reference sequence). CDR3 length equals 15 residues. The V segment lost 8 bases and the J segment 3 bases; nucleotides outside the gene matches: 6. CDR3 nucleotides: TGTGCCAGCGAGGAGCGGGGGGGCGACACCGGGGAGCTGTTTTTT. This translates into CASEERGGDTGELFF.

This clonotype was seen more than once but under ten times. J is TRBJ1-5 and V is TRBV10-3; TRBD1 might be the D (5 bases). V lost 10 bases and J lost 0, with 13 bases in between. The CDR3 covers 14 residues. Germline CDR1 reads ENHRY; CDR2 reads SYGVKD. CDR3 amino acids: CASGDGYSNQPQHF. CDR3 nucleotide sequence: TGTGCCAGCGGGGACGGATATAGCAATCAGCCCCAGCATTTT.

This clonotype has more than one count but fewer than ten. The chain has TRBV11-2 and TRBJ2-5; TRBD1 is a possible D gene (6 bases). Germline-derived CDR1 and CDR2 are SGHAT and FQNNGV. V shed 3 bases and J shed 2 bases, with 10 bases lying between them. The CDR3 totals 14 residues. The CDR3 region is CASSFGTLQETQYF. For the CDR3, the DNA is TGTGCCAGCAGCTTTGGGACACTTCAAGAGACCCAGTACTTC.

The V and J genes are TRBV9 and TRBJ2-5; D is undetermined. The CDR3 runs 16 residues. With 0 bases removed from V and 2 bases from J, the gap between germline ends came to 14 bases. CDR1 and CDR2 from the germline V gene are SGDLS and YYNGEE. The CDR3 coding sequence is TGTGCCAGCAGCGTAGGGTCGTCCGTACCTCAAGAGACCCAGTACTTC. Translation: CASSVGSSVPQETQYF.

Concerning this clonotype: It may be a read error: a sequence one base away is much more abundant. The rearrangement links TRBV4-1 to TRBJ1-1; 7 bases agree with TRBD1. This CDR3 contains 14 residues. Germline values: CDR1 MGHRA, CDR2 YSYEKL. The CDR3 DNA sequence: TGCGCCAGCGGCCAAGTCGACAGGGACACTGAAGCTTTCTTT. Translation: CASGQVDRDTEAFF.

The chain uses TRBV28 and TRBJ1-1, with a weak D call TRBD1 (5 bases). This CDR3 spans 12 amino acids. Germline-derived CDR1 and CDR2 are MDHEN and SYDVKM. CDR3 coding DNA: TGTGCGTTCGGGGGATGGGGCACTGAAGCTTTCTTT. It codes for CAFGGWGTEAFF.

V is TRBV19 and J is TRBJ2-7; D possibly matches TRBD1 or TRBD2 (6 bases each). Per the germline V gene, CDR1 is LNHDA and CDR2 is SQIVND (reference sequence). The CDR3 spans 15 residues. Trimming took 9 bases from V and 0 from J, leaving 18 bases between them. The CDR3 loop is CASSWAKGGSYEQYF. In DNA, the CDR3 is TGTGCCAGCAGTTGGGCAAAGGGGGGCTCCTACGAGCAGTACTTC.

The chain carries TRBV29-1 and TRBJ1-1; possibly TRBD1 for D (6 bases). CDR3 length: 12 residues. CDR1 and CDR2 (germline): SQVTM, ANQGSEA. The germline V and J ends were trimmed by 7 bases and 5 bases, with 14 bases remaining between them. As DNA, the CDR3 is TGCAGCGCCAGCAGCCAGGGGACTGAAGCTTTCTTT. Translating it yields CSASSQGTEAFF.